This T cell receptor (beta chain) derives from a study of T cells during gluten challenge in celiac disease (dated by TCRdb to 2017 to 2019). About the investigation overall: Paired single-cell TCR sequencing was performed for 6 to 8 challenge participants showing a significant rise in HLA-DQ:gluten tetramer-binding T cells. During the challenge, blood was drawn at baseline, day 6 and day 14, while duodenal biopsies were taken at baseline and day 14. On the Illumina MiSeq, single-cell libraries were sequenced paired-end 250 bp and bulk libraries were sequenced paired-end 300 bp.

V is pared back by 2 bases and J by 10 bases, with 9 bases lying between the germline termini. The CDR3 contains 13 residues, cysteine and phenylalanine counted. The DNA shown is the 39-base CDR3, in frame from base 1. CDR1 and CDR2, per the germline V gene, are MNHEY and SVGEGT. Libraries were made using single-cell sequencing. Sequencing instrument: Illumina MiSeq. Three nested PCRs with multiplexed primers covering all TRA and TRB V genes were used to amplify paired single-cell TCR-alpha and TCR-beta sequences. The authors processed their data as follows. Selected pRESTO steps were used to preprocess reads, and IMGT/HighV-QUEST was used to assign V, D, J genes and CDR3 junctions. Only valid singletons with no more than three chains, each backed by 100 or more reads, were kept as single cells. A clonotype was defined by identical paired TCR-alpha/beta nucleotide sequences, and sharing of only around 0.2% between patients indicated that cross-contamination was negligible. Repertoire diversity was estimated with an undersampling-corrected Shannon index in samples with more than 20 cells. The public reads were reanalyzed by TCRdb: fastp trimming at Q25, MiXCR alignment, in-frame beta chains only. For every CDR3 protein sequence, its rows merge into one entry that carries the most common genes and DNA. TCRdb's processing, not the study's, gives the V and J calls here. Counted in this sample were about a hundred distinct CDR3 sequences; around 50% of them appeared once. Of the sample, roughly three quarters is held by the ten largest clones.

The investigation overall reported the following: On day 6, circulating gluten-specific T cells had a lower sample-corrected Shannon diversity, showing that clonal expansion increased. Gluten-specific T cells in the circulation reached a peak on day 6, and the day-6 repertoire appeared to be made up largely of expanded preexisting memory clonotypes. Across over five patients, roughly 11-45% of single-cell TCR-alpha/beta clonotypes at the latest time point were also present at baseline; bulk data gave about 51-55%.

About this clonotype itself: No much larger clone is present one base from it, and per-base qualities are unavailable.

Blood cells were gated as tetramer-binding CD4+ effector-memory gut-homing T cells defined as CD3+, CD45RA-, CD62L- and integrin beta7+, with lineage markers excluded. Treated celiac disease patients on a gluten-free diet underwent a 14-day oral dietary gluten challenge to study recall of gluten-specific T cells. An Aria II cell sorter was used to sort cells as single cells, and also in bulk when tetramer-positive cells were relatively plentiful. Peripheral blood mononuclear cells were isolated by Ficoll density gradient centrifugation and cryopreserved before staining. Thawed cells were stained with a pool of PE-conjugated HLA-DQ:gluten tetramers presenting immunodominant gluten epitopes before sorting of tetramer-binding CD4+ T cells. Blood samples underwent tetramer-based enrichment after HLA-DQ:gluten tetramer staining.

The clonotype originates from a female donor with celiac disease. The sequenced sample was gluten-specific CD4+ T cells sorted from blood using tetramers, obtained at baseline or on day 6, 14 or 28 of gluten challenge (not recorded which). This chain joins TRBV6-2 or TRBV6-3 to TRBJ1-6; no D gene can be assigned with confidence. The CDR3 region reads CASSYNTESPLHF. The DNA sequence is given as TGTGCCAGCAGTTACAATACAGAATCACCCCTCCACTTT.